Following are 3 T cell receptor beta chains from one sample sequenced in a study of blood T cells in healthy people across ages. Next came a second PCR, run for about 6 to 12 cycles, which used a sample-barcoded 5' primer along with a J-beta primer mix. TCRdb passed the 5' RACE reads through MiXCR, listing each CDR3 protein once. The repertoire holds about 1,400,000 distinct CDR3 sequences, with approximately 59% as singletons. The sample comprised blood. Source of these receptors: a man between 18 and 35 years old in good health.

V is TRBV27 and J is TRBJ2-7, with D possibly being TRBD1 (5 bases). From germline, CDR1 is MNHEY and CDR2 SMNVEV (reference sequence). This CDR3 has 13 residues. The V and J ends lost 5 bases and 4 bases respectively, with 12 bases between them. The CDR3 DNA is TGTGCCAGCAGTCCCCCCCACAGGTACGAGCAGTACTTC. Translation: CASSPPHRYEQYF.

This chain uses TRBV15 with TRBJ2-3; D is uncertain. Deletions cut 4 bases from V and 4 bases from J, with 6 bases between. Germline-derived CDR1 and CDR2 are LNHNV and YYDKDF (reference sequence). This CDR3 spans 12 amino acids. The CDR3 loop reads CATSTESDTQYF. The CDR3 DNA sequence: TGTGCCACCAGCACCGAATCAGATACGCAGTATTTT. Combining the CDR3 with reference TRBV15 and TRBJ2-3 gives the whole variable domain DAMVIQNPRYQVTQFGKPVTLSCSQTLNHNVMYWYQQKSSQAPKLLFHYYDKDFNNEADTPDNFQSRRPNTSFCFLDIRSPGLGDTAMYLCATSTESDTQYFGPGTRLTVL.

CDR3 coding DNA: TGTGCCAGCAGTCCCGAGGGGGTTCAGCCCCAGCATTTT. Translating it yields CASSPEGVQPQHF. The chain recombines TRBV12-3 or TRBV12-4 with TRBJ1-5, with D possibly matching TRBD1 (6 bases). Trimming took 5 bases from V and 6 from J, leaving 11 bases between them. This CDR3 comprises 13 residues.